This TCR beta chain was sequenced during a study of CD8 T cells in ankylosing spondylitis. This clonotype was seen repeatedly, ten times or more. TCRdb re-called the 5' RACE reads through MiXCR, storing one row per CDR3 protein. The repertoire holds more than 110,000 distinct CDR3 sequences, with approximately 8.4% as singletons. V dropped 2 bases and J dropped 3 bases, with 5 bases sitting between them. The CDR3 spans 12 residues. CDR1 is SGHAT and CDR2 is FQNNGV in the germline V gene. The J gene is TRBJ2-7, the V gene TRBV11-2; D is unclear. Sequenced sample: synovial fluid, either unsorted or a sorted T cell fraction (not recorded which). The receptor's source is a male donor with ankylosing spondylitis. CDR3 region: CASSLMRYEQYF. The CDR3 coding sequence is TGTGCCAGCAGCTTAATGCGCTACGAGCAGTACTTC.